This T cell receptor (beta chain) derives from a study of blood T cell repertoires in COVID-19. About the research overall: Researchers got acute and convalescent COVID-19 samples from the United States, Italy and Spain. T cells, B-cell-depleted T cells, or PBMCs supplied cDNA or gDNA.

The germline gives CDR1 KGHDR, CDR2 SFDVKD. V dropped 5 bases and J dropped 6 bases, with 23 bases sitting between them. The length of the CDR3 is 17 residues. The authors' processing: By means of reference gene primer amplification, nucleated cell counts were estimated. Repertoires were generated with immunoSEQ multiplex PCR, while TCRdb's copy carries only in-frame clones and drops some. V and J calls and clone size are those listed in that table; D and trimming were worked out from the DNA. This table holds roughly 150,000 clones, about 89% found once. The receptor comes from a man older than 75 with acute or convalescent COVID-19. The chain recombines TRBV24-1 with TRBJ2-3; TRBD2 is a possible D gene (5 bases). The sequenced sample was peripheral blood. CDR3 in amino acids: CATSANRFGPTGDTQYF. The CDR3 nucleotides read TGTGCCACCAGTGCCAACCGATTCGGACCGACGGGGGATACGCAGTATTTT.